This is a list of T cell receptor beta chains from one sample in a study of breast tumors, draining lymph nodes, adjacent tissues. Each CDR3 protein is one row after TCRdb ran MiXCR on the multiplex PCR reads. The table lists some 85,000 distinct CDR3 sequences, over 25% of them singletons. The sequenced sample consisted of axillary lymph node tissue. All receptors derive from a female donor with breast cancer. Some clones in this sample may be carry-over from other donors' samples. Both conserved end residues are part of each CDR3.

V	J	CDR3
TRBV3-1	TRBJ2-7	CASSQWGRESEQYF
TRBV11-3	TRBJ1-1	CASSLGAGFKTAEAFF
TRBV2	TRBJ2-5	CASSQGLAGETQYF
TRBV24-1	TRBJ2-1	CATSDFAGTDSNNEQFF
TRBV6-2/TRBV6-3	TRBJ1-2	CASSHGGGYTF
TRBV7-9	TRBJ1-1	CAGSPTRANTEASF
TRBV10-3	TRBJ2-7	CAIRRLAGFGYEQYF
TRBV6-1	TRBJ2-3	CASSETVTDTQYF
TRBV6-6	TRBJ2-7	CASSHRREAGDVGQYF
TRBV20-1	TRBJ2-7	CSARDRAKSSYEQYF
TRBV6-1	TRBJ2-1	CATMDTNSYNEQFF
TRBV10-3	TRBJ2-5	CAISELVQETQYF
TRBV6-5	TRBJ1-2	CASSYSSAGSYGYTF
TRBV5-4	TRBJ2-7	CASSLRTTPYEQYF
TRBV5-1	TRBJ1-1	CASSSRQGANTEAFF
TRBV20-1	TRBJ2-1	CSARSYRGNEQFF
TRBV12-3/TRBV12-4	TRBJ1-5	CASSLSGQGPNQPQHF
TRBV28	TRBJ2-3	CANSPTSGRTDTQYF
TRBV29-1	TRBJ2-5	CSVEDSGRAGETQYF
TRBV2	TRBJ2-7	CASTSSYEQYF
TRBV6-6	TRBJ1-2	CASSPTGWWGYTF
TRBV20-1	TRBJ1-1	CSASLAGGSEAFF
TRBV7-8	TRBJ2-5	CASTPGVSAGGEETQYF
TRBV7-2	TRBJ1-1	CASVPGALRMNTEAFF
TRBV12-3/TRBV12-4	TRBJ2-3	CASSFSSDTQYF
TRBV7-8	TRBJ2-1	CASGLAGYNEQFF
TRBV7-2	TRBJ2-7	CASSLVSSGSYEQYF
TRBV5-1	TRBJ2-4	CASSRVIPGTSENIQYF
TRBV7-2	TRBJ1-2	CASSPGQRFYGCTF
TRBV6-2/TRBV6-3	TRBJ1-6	CATQRYSNSPLHF
TRBV2	TRBJ2-3	CASLGLAGSNTHTQYF
TRBV13	TRBJ1-6	CASSASWKSSYNSPLHF
TRBV7-9	TRBJ2-1	CASSLGSNEQFF
TRBV28	TRBJ1-5	CASKGNNQPQHF
TRBV7-9	TRBJ2-5	CASTVKETQYF
TRBV24-1	TRBJ1-6	CATSVGSPLHF
TRBV6-1	TRBJ2-3	CASSETWSTDTQYF
TRBV10-3	TRBJ2-1	CATSEPARGGSDEQFF
TRBV28	TRBJ2-1	CAGSPGLNEQFF
TRBV5-6	TRBJ2-3	CASSSGLAGGADTQYF
TRBV20-1	TRBJ2-5	CSAQDQETQYF
TRBV5-6	TRBJ1-1	CASSLTGLLNTEAFF
TRBV7-2	TRBJ2-1	CASSYRDRGSNEQFF
TRBV6-5	TRBJ2-2	CASSYLGELFF
TRBV7-2	TRBJ2-5	CASTSDYGGRETQYF
TRBV4-3	TRBJ2-1	CASSQSPGLAYNEQFF
TRBV9	TRBJ2-1	CASSVGTGPNNEQFF
TRBV4-1	TRBJ2-1	CASSQASSYNEQFF
TRBV3-1	TRBJ2-1	CASSLLSGPSYNEQFF
TRBV16	TRBJ1-5	CASSPTQNNQPQHF
TRBV7-8	TRBJ1-6	CASSYSGGASPLHF
TRBV9	TRBJ1-4	CASSSRVGGSNEKLFF